These 27 T cell receptor beta chains were all obtained from the same sample, sequenced in a study of T-cell memory formation after mild COVID-19. TCRdb reprocessed the 5' RACE reads with MiXCR, giving one entry per CDR3 protein. This table holds more than 450,000 distinct CDR3 sequences, 18% found once. Material: PBMCs or a T cell subset sorted from them (not recorded which). These receptors were obtained from an adult woman who had mild COVID-19 (a few samples of this study predate the infection). Cell type and time point are not known.

This clonotype was counted a few times. The rearrangement joins TRBV11-1 to TRBJ2-5; TRBD2 aligns across 12 bases. The V gene's germline CDR1 is SGHAT and CDR2 FQDESV (reference sequence). This CDR3 is built from 14 residues. The V gene end was trimmed by 5 bases and the J gene end by 4 bases; junction bases not matched to a gene: 2. The CDR3 DNA reads TGTGCCAGCAGCACGGGACTAGCGGGAGAGACCCAGTACTTC. Translated, it gives CASSTGLAGETQYF.

CDR3 residues: CASSQGLAGLLNTQYF. Written as DNA, the CDR3 is TGTGCCAGCAGCCAGGGACTAGCGGGACTCCTGAATACGCAGTATTTT. V and J are TRBV3-1 and TRBJ2-3, with 13 nucleotides matching TRBD2. Germline assignment: CDR1 LGHDT and CDR2 YNNKEL (reference sequence). J lost 7 bases, V lost 3 bases, and 7 bases had no gene match. The CDR3 consists of 16 residues.

This chain joins TRBV20-1 and TRBJ1-1, with TRBD1 as a possible D gene (6 bases). V was cut by 7 bases and J by 0 bases, with 12 bases left in between. In germline, CDR1 is DFQATT, CDR2 SNEGSKA (reference sequence). The CDR3 runs 13 residues. The CDR3 sequence is CSGRGQLNTEAFF. The CDR3 coding sequence is TGCAGTGGCCGAGGACAGCTGAACACTGAAGCTTTCTTT.

There are many counts of this clonotype. The chain combines TRBV27 with TRBJ2-3; D is possibly TRBD1 (6 bases). In germline, CDR1 is MNHEY, CDR2 SMNVEV (reference sequence). The ends were cut back, 5 bases at V and 3 bases at J, with 15 bases in the middle. The CDR3 runs 15 residues. This CDR3 reads CASSNWTVKTDTQYF. CDR3 sequence (DNA): TGTGCCAGCAGTAACTGGACAGTTAAGACAGATACGCAGTATTTT.

The chain employs TRBV6-6 and TRBJ2-7, with 8 bases matching TRBD1. The germline gives CDR1 MNHNY, CDR2 SVGAGI (reference sequence). The CDR3 contains 14 residues. V trimming: 6 bases; J trimming: 1 base; junction bases outside the gene matches: 5. CDR3 sequence (DNA): TGTGCCAGCAGAGGACAGGGAAGATCCTACGAGCAGTACTTC. Translated: CASRGQGRSYEQYF.

This clonotype was seen once. The J gene is TRBJ2-5, the V gene TRBV2; D may be TRBD2 (7 bases). Trimming cost V 6 bases and J 2 bases, with 16 bases left between them. CDR1 is SNHLY, CDR2 FYNNEI, per germline. This CDR3 has 15 amino acids. This CDR3 reads CASRAGQGTQETQYF. CDR3 coding DNA: TGTGCCAGCAGAGCGGGACAAGGAACACAAGAGACCCAGTACTTC.

This clonotype appeared a few times. The V and J genes are TRBV7-3 and TRBJ1-1; weak D call: TRBD1 (6 bases). V shed 4 bases and J shed 7 bases, with 13 bases lying between them. The CDR3 loop spans 13 amino acids. Germline V CDR1 and CDR2: SGHTA, FQGTGA. CDR3 sequence reads: CASSWTGGNEAFF. In nucleotides, the CDR3 is TGTGCCAGCAGCTGGACCGGGGGCAATGAAGCTTTCTTT.

V and J are TRBV12-3 or TRBV12-4 and TRBJ1-5; 9 nucleotides agree with TRBD1. V lost 6 bases to trimming and J lost 5 bases; unmatched junction nucleotides: 5. The CDR3 spans 14 residues. The CDR3 is CASSRTGGHQPQHF. CDR3 in DNA: TGTGCCAGCAGCCGAACAGGGGGCCATCAGCCCCAGCATTTT.

The chain combines TRBV19 with TRBJ1-1; 9 bases map to TRBD1. J was trimmed by 4 bases and V by 8 bases; bases with no gene match: 11. CDR3 length equals 15 residues. Germline V gives CDR1 LNHDA, CDR2 SQIVND (reference sequence). CDR3 protein: CASFLQGAWGTEAFF. In DNA, the CDR3 is TGTGCCAGTTTCTTACAGGGGGCTTGGGGCACTGAAGCTTTCTTT.

This clonotype was seen more than once but under ten times. The chain joins TRBV4-2 to TRBJ2-7; 8 bases fit TRBD1. Looked up from germline, CDR1 is LGHNA and CDR2 is YNFKEQ. There are 14 residues in the CDR3. The J segment lost 3 bases and the V segment lost 3 bases, leaving 4 bases of the junction unmatched. The CDR3 reads CASSQPGGGYEQYF. As DNA, the CDR3 is TGTGCCAGCAGCCAGCCAGGGGGCGGCTACGAGCAGTACTTC.

The chain combines TRBV29-1 with TRBJ2-5; weak D call: TRBD1 (6 bases). The CDR3 contains 16 residues. The germline V gene has CDR1 SQVTM and CDR2 ANQGSEA. Trimming stripped 0 bases from V and 5 bases from J, with 19 bases between. CDR3 nucleotide sequence: TGCAGCGTTGAAGAAGGGACATTTTGGGTCCAGGAGACCCAGTACTTC. Protein sequence: CSVEEGTFWVQETQYF.

This clonotype has just a few counts. The rearrangement joins TRBV14 to TRBJ1-1, with D possibly matching TRBD1 (6 bases). Germline assignment: CDR1 SGHDN and CDR2 FVKESK. The CDR3 runs 16 residues. V was shortened by 4 bases and J by 2 bases, with 17 bases between the two germline ends. The CDR3 loop reads CASSPLRGGGNTEAFF. Here the CDR3 DNA reads TGTGCCAGCAGCCCTCTGAGAGGAGGGGGTAACACTGAAGCTTTCTTT.

The V call is TRBV7-2, the J call TRBJ1-2; D remains unclear. Germline V gene lookup returns CDR1 SGHTA and CDR2 FQGNSA. The CDR3 contains 14 residues. Trimming took 0 bases from V and 3 from J, leaving 8 bases between them. CDR3 nucleotide sequence: TGTGCCAGCAGCTTAGCGTCTCGGGACTATGGCTACACCTTC. Residues: CASSLASRDYGYTF.

The gene calls are TRBV11-3 and TRBJ2-1; TRBD2 is a possible D gene (5 bases). In germline, CDR1 is SGHNT, CDR2 YENEEA. The CDR3 runs 14 residues. Trimming removed 7 bases at V and 7 bases at J, with 17 bases between. CDR3: CASTRDSPRNEQFF. DNA of the CDR3: TGTGCCAGCACCCGGGATTCCCCTCGGAATGAGCAGTTCTTC.

The chain combines TRBV5-1 with TRBJ1-1, with a tentative D call TRBD1 (5 bases). The CDR3 is 14 amino acids. CDR1 SGHRS and CDR2 YFSETQ come from the germline V gene. V lost 4 bases to trimming and J lost 7 bases, with 17 bases between them. The CDR3 sequence: CASSIEGQALEAFF. The CDR3 nucleotides are TGCGCCAGCAGCATTGAGGGGCAGGCTCTTGAAGCTTTCTTT.

There are a few counts of this clonotype. The J gene is TRBJ2-1, the V gene TRBV5-1; 8 bases agree with TRBD1. Germline assignment: CDR1 SGHRS and CDR2 YFSETQ. J gave up 0 bases and V 5 bases, and 4 bases lay outside the gene matches. This CDR3 region has 15 residues. This CDR3 reads CASRQGGTSYNEQFF. The CDR3 region has the DNA TGCGCCAGCAGACAGGGGGGAACCTCCTACAATGAGCAGTTCTTC.

In this sample, this clonotype turned up a few times. This chain links TRBV5-1 with TRBJ1-5; the D gene is possibly TRBD1 (6 bases). The V gene lost 4 bases and the J gene lost 1 base, with 12 bases spanning the gap. CDR1 is SGHRS, CDR2 YFSETQ, per germline. This CDR3 is 15 amino acids long. The CDR3 DNA sequence: TGCGCCAGCAGCGGGGGGCAGGGGAGCAATCAGCCCCAGCATTTT. This gives the protein CASSGGQGSNQPQHF.

This clonotype was counted between two and nine times. This sequence joins TRBV6-2 or TRBV6-3 and TRBJ2-7, with a possible D match to TRBD2 (5 bases). Germline V gene lookup returns CDR1 MNHEY and CDR2 SVGEGT. The CDR3 is 12 amino acids. Trimming pared 5 bases from V and 7 bases from J, leaving 12 bases between. As DNA, the CDR3 is TGTGCCAGCAGTGAGGACTTCAGAGAGCAGTACTTC. Residues: CASSEDFREQYF.

The chain is built from TRBV11-3 and TRBJ2-4; the match to TRBD2 covers 8 bases. CDR1 is SGHNT, CDR2 YENEEA, per germline. J was trimmed by 7 bases and V by 3 bases; bases with no gene match: 8. This CDR3 has 15 amino acids. CDR3 residues: CASSLESGSWNIQYF. CDR3 nucleotide sequence: TGTGCCAGCAGCTTGGAGAGCGGGAGTTGGAACATTCAGTACTTC.

The chain combines TRBV29-1 with TRBJ2-3; D is perhaps TRBD2 (6 bases). V lost 0 bases and J lost 11, with 24 bases in between. The CDR3 covers 16 residues. Germline lookup yields CDR1 SQVTM and CDR2 ANQGSEA. The CDR3: CSVEDQTSPSRGKQYF. The CDR3 DNA reads TGCAGCGTTGAAGATCAAACTAGCCCTAGCAGAGGGAAGCAGTATTTT.

Only a few counts were recorded for this clonotype. In nucleotides, the CDR3 is TGTGCCAGCAGTTCGGGACTCTTCACAGATACGCAGTATTTT. Translated, it gives CASSSGLFTDTQYF. This rearrangement joins TRBV6-6 to TRBJ2-3, with D perhaps TRBD2 (6 bases). Germline CDR1 and CDR2: MNHNY and SVGAGI (reference sequence). The CDR3 extends over 14 amino acids. V was clipped by 4 bases and J by 2 bases, with 10 bases between them.

The V call is TRBV27, the J call TRBJ2-2; 9 bases match TRBD2. V trimming: 5 bases; J trimming: 1 base; junction bases outside the gene matches: 2. This CDR3 region has 15 residues. Germline CDR1 reads MNHEY; CDR2 reads SMNVEV (reference sequence). CDR3 nucleotide sequence: TGTGCCAGCAGTCGACTAGCGGAGAACACCGGGGAGCTGTTTTTT. Protein sequence: CASSRLAENTGELFF.

This chain joins TRBV5-1 and TRBJ1-4; TRBD1 agrees at 8 bases. V shed 2 bases, J shed 3 bases, and the junction held 6 bases outside the gene matches. Germline CDR1 and CDR2: SGHRS and YFSETQ. The CDR3 is made up of 16 amino acids. The CDR3 region is CASSFGQGSANEKLFF. As DNA, the CDR3 is TGCGCCAGCAGCTTCGGACAGGGCTCGGCTAATGAAAAACTGTTTTTT.

The chain recombines TRBV5-6 with TRBJ2-3, with 12 bases matching TRBD2. The V and J ends lost 4 bases and 4 bases, in that order; junction bases with no gene match: 16. This CDR3 spans 19 amino acids. The germline V gene encodes CDR1 SGHDT and CDR2 YYEEEE. CDR3 nucleotide sequence: TGTGCCAGCAGCAGGAGGGACAGGCGACTAGCGGGAGAGTCAGATACGCAGTATTTT. Translated: CASSRRDRRLAGESDTQYF.

DNA of the CDR3: TGTGCCAGCAGTTTACGTGGCGGCGGGACCTACGAGCAGTACTTC. Protein sequence: CASSLRGGGTYEQYF. This chain uses TRBV12-3 or TRBV12-4 with TRBJ2-7, with a possible D match to TRBD2 (6 bases). This CDR3 region has 15 residues. V lost 2 bases and J 2 bases, leaving 13 bases between the germline ends.

The V and J genes are TRBV5-1 and TRBJ2-7, with 11 bases fitting TRBD1. J was trimmed by 4 bases and V by 0 bases; bases with no gene match: 6. Per the germline V gene, CDR1 is SGHRS and CDR2 is YFSETQ. The CDR3 contains 16 residues. The chain's CDR3 is CASSLAIGTGGYEQYF. The CDR3 DNA is TGCGCCAGCAGCTTGGCGATCGGGACAGGGGGTTACGAGCAGTACTTC.

The gene calls are TRBV12-3 or TRBV12-4 and TRBJ2-1; D perhaps matches TRBD2 (6 bases). CDR3 length: 12 residues. The V end lost 7 bases, the J end lost 7 bases, and 11 bases lay between the germline ends. The DNA of the CDR3 is TGTGCCAGCAACTCCCGGGGGAATGAGCAGTTCTTC. Residues: CASNSRGNEQFF.